The TCR beta chain under discussion was sequenced for a study of shared clonotypes between healthy human individuals. Per the germline V gene, CDR1 is SGHRS and CDR2 is YFSETQ. This CDR3 is 15 amino acids long. V dropped 0 bases and J dropped 1 base, with 9 bases sitting between them. Genomic DNA (from each subset) was split evenly across several immunoSEQ plates. Clones were read by immunoSEQ multiplex PCR, and TCRdb kept only the in-frame ones, dropping some. The repertoire includes about 1.5 million clones, nearly 99% of them detected once, and approximately 0.44% sits in the top ten. The chain employs TRBV5-1 and TRBJ2-3, with a possible D match to TRBD2 (5 bases). Sequenced material: naive CD4+ T cells sorted from blood. Noted subset: CD45RA+ positively selected. The clonotype comes from a man aged 25 to 40 in good health. In nucleotides, the CDR3 is TGCGCCAGCAGCTTGGCCTGGCGGGGCACAGATACGCAGTATTTT. Protein: CASSLAWRGTDTQYF.